The 8 T cell receptor beta chains reported below all come from one sample, sequenced in a study of spatial heterogeneity in lung cancer. A single record per CDR3 protein comes from TCRdb applying MiXCR to the 5' RACE reads. The sample holds roughly 120,000 distinct CDR3 sequences, 12% seen once. Time point: blood at routine non-recurrence follow-up after resection. Whole RNA obtained from tumor, nontumor lung or frozen PBMC underwent sequencing without sorting. The specimen comprised PBMCs, sampled at follow-up. The receptors originated from a male donor with early-stage non-small cell lung cancer.

The table lists this clonotype with many counts. The V and J genes are TRBV7-9 and TRBJ2-6; TRBD1 aligns across 8 bases. The J segment lost 0 bases and the V segment lost 2 bases, leaving 6 bases of the junction unmatched. CDR1 and CDR2 (germline): SEHNR, FQNEAQ (reference sequence). The CDR3 runs to 18 residues. CDR3 bases: TGTGCCAGCAGCTTACAGGGGGCCTTTCCCTCTGGGGCCAACGTCCTGACTTTC. Residues: CASSLQGAFPSGANVLTF. The complete variable domain, with remaining parts taken from reference TRBV7-9 and TRBJ2-6, reads DTGVSQNPRHKITKRGQNVTFRCDPISEHNRLYWYRQTLGQGPEFLTYFQNEAQLEKSRLLSDRFSAERPKGSFSTLEIQRTEQGDSAMYLCASSLQGAFPSGANVLTFGAGSRLTVL.

The chain carries TRBV6-5 and TRBJ1-1, with 9 nucleotides matching TRBD1. The V and J ends lost 4 bases and 1 base, in that order; junction bases with no gene match: 16. The CDR3 has 19 amino acids. CDR1 and CDR2 (germline): MNHEY, SVGAGI. CDR3 sequence: CASSFSPQGARLRNTEAFF. CDR3 nucleotide sequence: TGTGCCAGCAGTTTTTCCCCACAGGGGGCACGGCTTAGGAACACTGAAGCTTTCTTT.

This clonotype has only a few counts. The rearrangement links TRBV28 to TRBJ1-4, with 9 bases lining up with TRBD1. Germline V CDR1 and CDR2: MDHEN, SYDVKM. This CDR3 is 16 amino acids long. Germline trimming cut 0 bases from V and 5 bases from J; bases unmatched to any gene: 4. The DNA for the CDR3 is TGTGCCAGCAGTTTATGGGAGACAGGGGGGAATGAAAAACTGTTTTTT. It specifies CASSLWETGGNEKLFF.

This clonotype appeared many times. The rearrangement joins TRBV5-1 to TRBJ2-2; 9 bases align to TRBD2. CDR1 and CDR2 (germline): SGHRS, YFSETQ. The CDR3 is 16 amino acids. J was trimmed by 1 base and V by 4 bases; bases with no gene match: 5. The CDR3, as DNA: TGCGCCAGCAGCCCAGGACTAGCGATGAACACCGGGGAGCTGTTTTTT. Its protein product is CASSPGLAMNTGELFF.

This clonotype has just a few counts. The rearrangement links TRBV27 to TRBJ1-6, with 11 positions matching TRBD1. Losses at the gene ends were 0 bases for V and 11 bases for J; bases not matched to a gene: 6. Germline V CDR1 and CDR2: MNHEY, SMNVEV (reference sequence). The CDR3 contains 16 residues. Here the CDR3 DNA reads TGTGCCAGCAGTTTATCGGGGACAGGGGGTAGTACACCCCTCCACTTT. Its translation is CASSLSGTGGSTPLHF.

The V gene is TRBV7-2, the J gene TRBJ2-3; 9 bases line up with TRBD1. V shed 4 bases, J shed 4 bases, and the junction held 12 bases outside the gene matches. The CDR3 totals 17 residues. The germline V gene encodes CDR1 SGHTA and CDR2 FQGNSA. CDR3 bases: TGTGCCAGCAGCTCGCCGACGGGGACAGGGCCGGCAGATACGCAGTATTTT. Amino acids: CASSSPTGTGPADTQYF.

This clonotype was picked up a small number of times. V gene TRBV5-1 combines with J gene TRBJ2-7, with D perhaps matching TRBD2 (5 bases). There are 15 residues in the CDR3. V was cut by 0 bases and J by 5 bases, with 15 bases left in between. In germline, CDR1 is SGHRS, CDR2 YFSETQ. In nucleotides, the CDR3 is TGCGCCAGCAGCTTGGGAGAGGGAATTTACCACGAGCAGTACTTC. Protein sequence: CASSLGEGIYHEQYF.

The table lists this clonotype with many counts. The chain links TRBV4-3 to TRBJ2-3; no definite D call. CDR3 length equals 14 residues. Germline loops: CDR1 LGHNA, CDR2 YSLEER. Trimming removed 1 base from V and 1 base from J, with 6 bases in between. The CDR3 nucleotides read TGCGCCAGCAGCCAAGCTGGCCGCACAGATACGCAGTATTTT. It is translated as CASSQAGRTDTQYF.